The T cell receptor (beta chain) under discussion was sequenced for a study of cytomegalovirus exposure and HLA in healthy donors. Study observations and caveats: Researchers catalogued 160 or so TCR beta chains as cytomegalovirus-associated. Analyzed later, most CMV-associated TCR beta chains appeared HLA-restricted. TCR beta V segments were, for the most part, productive about 87% or about 30% of the time in an earlier analysis.

Worth noting for this clone: The target antigen is unknown.

CDR1 is SGHTA, CDR2 FQGTGA, per germline. The CDR3 is made up of 13 amino acids. Trimming cost V 0 bases and J 13 bases; bases outside gene matches: 3. The PCR made use of 60 Vbeta and 13 Jbeta primers. Repertoires were generated with immunoSEQ multiplex PCR, while TCRdb's copy carries only in-frame clones and drops some. The sample consists of around 100,000 clones, 85% to 90% of them appearing once. The chain links TRBV7-3 to TRBJ2-4, with 10 bases that match TRBD2. The sequence was obtained from a man younger than 40 in good health and CMV-seronegative. Sequencing input: PBMCs. The CDR3 loop is CASSLTSSGRQYF. DNA of the CDR3: TGTGCCAGCAGCTTAACGTCTAGCGGGAGACAGTACTTC.